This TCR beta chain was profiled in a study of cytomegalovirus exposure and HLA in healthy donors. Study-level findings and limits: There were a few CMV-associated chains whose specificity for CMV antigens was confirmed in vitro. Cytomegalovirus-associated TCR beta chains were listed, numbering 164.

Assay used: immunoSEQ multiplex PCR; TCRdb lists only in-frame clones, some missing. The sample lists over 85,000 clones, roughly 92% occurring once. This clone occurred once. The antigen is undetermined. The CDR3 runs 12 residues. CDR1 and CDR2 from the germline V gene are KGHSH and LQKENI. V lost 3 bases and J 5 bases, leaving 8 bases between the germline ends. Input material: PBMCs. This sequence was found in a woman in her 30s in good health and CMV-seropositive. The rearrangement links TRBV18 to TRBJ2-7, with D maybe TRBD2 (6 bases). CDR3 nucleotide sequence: TGTGCCAGCTCACCCGGGGGTAACGAGCAGTACTTC. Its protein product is CASSPGGNEQYF.